This T cell receptor (beta chain) was sequenced during a study of T cell changes during pregnancy in multiple sclerosis. This clone occurred once. Germline V gene data show CDR1 as SGHDN and CDR2 as FVKESK. The CDR3 sequence is 14 residues long. V gave up 4 bases and J gave up 2 bases; unmatched junction bases: 2. The data were produced by immunoSEQ multiplex PCR, yet TCRdb's version contains in-frame clones alone and is incomplete. The data hold roughly 69,000 clones, with approximately 90% observed a single time. This sequence originates from a female donor with multiple sclerosis, enrolled in a pregnancy study. This chain uses TRBV14 with TRBJ1-3; 7 bases map to TRBD1. The source was peripheral blood, collected after pregnancy. CDR3 region: CASSRQGAGNTIYF. In nucleotides, the CDR3 is TGTGCCAGCAGCCGACAGGGAGCTGGAAACACCATATATTTT.